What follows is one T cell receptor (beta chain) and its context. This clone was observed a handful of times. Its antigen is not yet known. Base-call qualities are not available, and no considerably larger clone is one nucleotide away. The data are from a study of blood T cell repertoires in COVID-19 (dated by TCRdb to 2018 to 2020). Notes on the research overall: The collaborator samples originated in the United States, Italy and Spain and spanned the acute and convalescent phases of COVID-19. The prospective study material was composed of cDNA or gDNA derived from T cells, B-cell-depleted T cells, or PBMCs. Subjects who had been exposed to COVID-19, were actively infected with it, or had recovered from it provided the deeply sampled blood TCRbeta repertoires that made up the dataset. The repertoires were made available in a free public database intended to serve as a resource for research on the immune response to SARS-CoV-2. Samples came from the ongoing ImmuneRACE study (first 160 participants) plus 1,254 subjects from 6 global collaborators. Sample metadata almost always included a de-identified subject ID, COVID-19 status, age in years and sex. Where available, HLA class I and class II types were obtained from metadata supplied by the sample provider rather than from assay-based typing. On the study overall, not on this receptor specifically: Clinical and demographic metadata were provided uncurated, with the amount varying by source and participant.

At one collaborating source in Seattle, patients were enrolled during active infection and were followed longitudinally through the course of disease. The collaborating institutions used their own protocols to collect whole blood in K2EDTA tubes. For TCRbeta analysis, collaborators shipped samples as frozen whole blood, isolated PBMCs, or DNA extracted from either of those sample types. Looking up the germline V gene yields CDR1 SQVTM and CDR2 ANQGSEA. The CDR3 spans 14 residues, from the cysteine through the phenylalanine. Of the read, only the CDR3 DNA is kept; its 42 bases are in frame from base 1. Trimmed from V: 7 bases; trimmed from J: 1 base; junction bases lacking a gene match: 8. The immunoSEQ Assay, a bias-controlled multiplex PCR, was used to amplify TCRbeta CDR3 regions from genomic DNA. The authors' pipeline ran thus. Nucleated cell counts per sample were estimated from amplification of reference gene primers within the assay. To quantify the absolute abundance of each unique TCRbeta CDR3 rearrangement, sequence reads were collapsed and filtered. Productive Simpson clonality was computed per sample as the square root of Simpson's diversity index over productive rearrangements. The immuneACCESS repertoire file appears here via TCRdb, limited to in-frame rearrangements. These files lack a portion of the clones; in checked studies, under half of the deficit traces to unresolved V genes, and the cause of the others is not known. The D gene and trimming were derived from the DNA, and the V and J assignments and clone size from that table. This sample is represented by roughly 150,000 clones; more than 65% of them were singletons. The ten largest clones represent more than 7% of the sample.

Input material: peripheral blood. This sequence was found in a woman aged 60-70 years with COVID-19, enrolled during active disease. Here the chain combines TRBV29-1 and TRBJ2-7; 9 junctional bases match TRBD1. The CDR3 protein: CSAATGTGSYEQYF. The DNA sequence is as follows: TGCAGCGCCGCAACCGGGACAGGGTCCTACGAGCAGTACTTC.